The 5 T cell receptor beta chains in this list originate from one sample, sequenced in a study of blood T cell repertoires in COVID-19. The repertoire was sequenced with immunoSEQ multiplex PCR; TCRdb's copy has only in-frame clones and lacks some. Among fewer than 250,000 clones listed, around 85% were seen once. The sequenced sample was PBMCs or T cells enriched from blood (not recorded which). These receptors originate from a woman aged 45-60 years with acute COVID-19.

This chain uses TRBV30 with TRBJ2-7; the match to TRBD1 covers 9 bases. Unmatched junction bases numbered 11, after V lost 4 bases and J lost 7 bases. The germline CDR1 and CDR2 sequences are GTSNPN and SVGIG (reference sequence). The CDR3 is made up of 14 amino acids. CDR3 nucleotides: TGTGCCTGGACGACAGGGGGGGGGCAACGAGAGCAGTACTTC. Its translation is CAWTTGGGQREQYF.

The J gene is TRBJ2-1, the V gene TRBV30; 16 nucleotides match TRBD2. The CDR3 length is 16 residues. The ends lost 2 bases at V and 8 bases at J; junction bases unmatched: 6. CDR1 and CDR2 (germline): GTSNPN, SVGIG (reference sequence). CDR3 in DNA: TGTGCCTGGAGTCTCGGGACTAGCGGGGGGGCCGATGAGCAGTTCTTC. Translating gives CAWSLGTSGGADEQFF.

This clone was found once. The chain recombines TRBV7-2 with TRBJ1-2, with TRBD1 matching 7 bases. Germline loops: CDR1 SGHTA, CDR2 FQGNSA. V gave up 5 bases and J gave up 1 base; unmatched junction bases: 7. This CDR3 has 15 residues. Written as DNA, the CDR3 is TGTGCCAGCAGCCTCCGGGACAGAAGTAACTATGGCTACACCTTC. Its protein product is CASSLRDRSNYGYTF.

J is TRBJ1-6 and V is TRBV6-5; 8 bases match TRBD1. CDR3 size: 15 residues. Germline V gives CDR1 MNHEY, CDR2 SVGAGI. Trimming at V came to 9 bases and at J to 4 bases, leaving 8 bases not matched to a gene. The CDR3 spells CASTGQGPYNSPLHF. The CDR3 DNA is TGTGCCAGTACTGGACAGGGCCCTTATAATTCACCCCTCCACTTT.

The chain is built from TRBV13 and TRBJ1-2; 7 bases are a match to TRBD1. The V gene end was trimmed by 0 bases and the J gene end by 8 bases; junction bases not matched to a gene: 3. The CDR3 is 13 residues long. Germline CDR1 reads PRHDT; CDR2 reads FYEKMQ (reference sequence). CDR3 DNA sequence: TGTGCCAGCAGCTTAGGGACAGGGAGCGGCTACACCTTC. It codes for CASSLGTGSGYTF.